The sample holds one count of the clone carrying this T cell receptor (beta chain). Its target is not known. The data are from a study of CD8 T cells in Susac syndrome. Study-level points and caveats: The study recognized that the number of individuals in its TCR sequencing and HLA analysis was relatively small.

With random hexamers, roughly 0.5 to 1 ug RNA was reverse transcribed. TCRdb reprocessed the immunoSEQ multiplex PCR reads via MiXCR and lists one record per CDR3 protein. The data contain roughly 120,000 distinct CDR3 sequences, roughly 92% of them singletons. Germline V gene data show CDR1 as SGHTA and CDR2 as FQGTGA. With 7 bases removed from V and 4 bases from J, the gap between germline ends came to 22 bases. The CDR3 runs to 16 residues. The sequencing input was CD4+ T cells from PBMCs. V and J are TRBV7-3 and TRBJ2-5; D tentatively reads TRBD1 or TRBD2 (5 bases each). This receptor was obtained from a human donor in good health. The CDR3 coding sequence is TGTGCCAGCAACCCCCCGGGGCATCCGGGCCCAGAGACCCAGTACTTC. Its translation: CASNPPGHPGPETQYF.